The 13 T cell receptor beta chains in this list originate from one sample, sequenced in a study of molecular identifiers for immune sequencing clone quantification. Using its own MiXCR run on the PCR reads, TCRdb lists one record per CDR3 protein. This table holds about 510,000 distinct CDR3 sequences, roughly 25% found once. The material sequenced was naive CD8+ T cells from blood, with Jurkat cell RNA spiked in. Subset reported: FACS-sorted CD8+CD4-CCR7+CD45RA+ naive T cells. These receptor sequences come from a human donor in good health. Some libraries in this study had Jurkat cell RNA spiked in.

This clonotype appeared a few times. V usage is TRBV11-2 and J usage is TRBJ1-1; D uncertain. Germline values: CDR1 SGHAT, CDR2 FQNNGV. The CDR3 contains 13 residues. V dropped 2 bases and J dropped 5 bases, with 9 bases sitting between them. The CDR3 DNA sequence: TGTGCCAGCAGCTTATGGTCTGTTACTGAAGCTTTCTTT. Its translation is CASSLWSVTEAFF.

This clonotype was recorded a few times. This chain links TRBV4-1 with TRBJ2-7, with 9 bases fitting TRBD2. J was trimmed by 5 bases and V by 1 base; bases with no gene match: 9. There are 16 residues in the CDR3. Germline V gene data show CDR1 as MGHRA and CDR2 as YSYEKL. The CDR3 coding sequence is TGCGCCAGCAGCCAAGGTCCCGGGACTAGCTTTGACGAGCAGTACTTC. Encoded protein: CASSQGPGTSFDEQYF.

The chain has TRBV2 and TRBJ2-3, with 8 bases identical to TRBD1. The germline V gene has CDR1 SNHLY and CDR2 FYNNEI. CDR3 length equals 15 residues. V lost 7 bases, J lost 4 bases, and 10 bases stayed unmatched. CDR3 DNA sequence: TGTGCCAGCAAACGGACAGGGCCGGGGGCAGATACGCAGTATTTT. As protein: CASKRTGPGADTQYF.

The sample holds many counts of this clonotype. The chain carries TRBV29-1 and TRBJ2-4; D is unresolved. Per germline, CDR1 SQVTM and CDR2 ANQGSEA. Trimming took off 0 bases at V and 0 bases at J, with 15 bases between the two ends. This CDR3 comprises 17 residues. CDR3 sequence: CSVEDRSFKLAKNIQYF. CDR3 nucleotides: TGCAGCGTTGAAGATCGCAGCTTCAAACTAGCCAAAAACATTCAGTACTTC.

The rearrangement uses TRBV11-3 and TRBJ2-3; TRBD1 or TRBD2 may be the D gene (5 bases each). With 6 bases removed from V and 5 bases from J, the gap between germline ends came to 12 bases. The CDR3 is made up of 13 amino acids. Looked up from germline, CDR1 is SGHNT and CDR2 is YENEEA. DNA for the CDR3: TGTGCCAGCAGAAAAAGAGGGGAAGATACGCAGTATTTT. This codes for CASRKRGEDTQYF.

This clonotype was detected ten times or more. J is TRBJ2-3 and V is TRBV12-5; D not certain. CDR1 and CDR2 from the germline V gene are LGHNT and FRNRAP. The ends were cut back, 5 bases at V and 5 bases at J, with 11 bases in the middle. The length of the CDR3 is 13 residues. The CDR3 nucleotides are TGTGCTAGTGGTCCGCCCGAGAAAGATACGCAGTATTTT. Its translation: CASGPPEKDTQYF. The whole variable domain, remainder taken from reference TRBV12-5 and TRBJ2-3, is DARVTQTPRHKVTEMGQEVTMRCQPILGHNTVFWYRQTMMQGLELLAYFRNRAPLDDSGMPKDRFSAEMPDATLATLKIQPSEPRDSAVYFCASGPPEKDTQYFGPGTRLTVL.

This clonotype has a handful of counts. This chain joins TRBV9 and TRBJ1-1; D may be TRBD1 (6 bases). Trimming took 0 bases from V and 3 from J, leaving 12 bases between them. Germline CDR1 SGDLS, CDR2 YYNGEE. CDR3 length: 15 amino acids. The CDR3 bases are TGTGCCAGCAGCGTAGTTGGGGGGCCCTACACTGAAGCTTTCTTT. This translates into CASSVVGGPYTEAFF. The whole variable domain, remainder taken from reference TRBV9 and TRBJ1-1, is DSGVTQTPKHLITATGQRVTLRCSPRSGDLSVYWYQQSLDQGLQFLIQYYNGEERAKGNILERFSAQQFPDLHSELNLSSLELGDSALYFCASSVVGGPYTEAFFGQGTRLTVV.

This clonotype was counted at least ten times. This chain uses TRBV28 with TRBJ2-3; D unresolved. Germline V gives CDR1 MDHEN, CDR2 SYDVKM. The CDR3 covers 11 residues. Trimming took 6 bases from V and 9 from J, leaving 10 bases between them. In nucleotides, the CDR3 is TGTGCCAGCAGGGGGTCTCGGACGCAGTATTTT. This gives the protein CASRGSRTQYF.

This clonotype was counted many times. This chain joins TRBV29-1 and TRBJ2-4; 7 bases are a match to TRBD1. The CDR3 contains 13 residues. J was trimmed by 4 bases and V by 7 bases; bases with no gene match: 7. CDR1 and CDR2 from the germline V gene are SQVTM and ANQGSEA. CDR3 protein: CSATVTGKNIQYF. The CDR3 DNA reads TGCAGCGCGACTGTGACAGGGAAAAACATTCAGTACTTC.

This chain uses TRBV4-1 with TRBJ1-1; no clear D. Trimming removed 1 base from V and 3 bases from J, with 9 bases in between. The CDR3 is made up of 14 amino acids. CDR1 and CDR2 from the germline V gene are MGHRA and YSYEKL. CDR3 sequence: CASSQAPGDTEAFF. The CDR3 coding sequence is TGCGCCAGCAGCCAAGCCCCCGGGGACACTGAAGCTTTCTTT.

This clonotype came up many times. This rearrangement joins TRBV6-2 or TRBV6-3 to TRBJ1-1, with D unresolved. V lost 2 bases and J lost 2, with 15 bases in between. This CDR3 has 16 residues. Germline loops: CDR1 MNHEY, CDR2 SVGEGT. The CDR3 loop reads CASSYPSGISNTEAFF. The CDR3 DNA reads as TGTGCCAGCAGTTACCCGAGCGGGATCAGCAACACTGAAGCTTTCTTT.

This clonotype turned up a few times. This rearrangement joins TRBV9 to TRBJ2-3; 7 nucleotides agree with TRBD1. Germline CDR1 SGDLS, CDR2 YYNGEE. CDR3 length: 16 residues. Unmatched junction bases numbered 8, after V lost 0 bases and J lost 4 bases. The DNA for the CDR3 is TGTGCCAGCAGCGTAGGCGTCGGACAGGTGGCAGATACGCAGTATTTT. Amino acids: CASSVGVGQVADTQYF.

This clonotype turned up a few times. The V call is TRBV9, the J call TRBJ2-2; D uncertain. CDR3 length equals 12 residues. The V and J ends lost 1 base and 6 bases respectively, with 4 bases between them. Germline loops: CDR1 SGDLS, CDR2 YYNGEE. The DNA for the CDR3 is TGTGCCAGCAGCGTATTCTCCGGGGAGCTGTTTTTT. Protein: CASSVFSGELFF.